This entry features one TCR beta chain sequence. Assay: immunoSEQ multiplex PCR; the TCRdb copy retains only in-frame clones and omits some. Of about 170,000 clones listed, approximately 91% are singletons. CDR1 is SGDLS, CDR2 YYNGEE, per germline. The V end lost 3 bases, the J end lost 0 bases, and 13 bases lay between the germline ends. There are 15 residues in the CDR3. This sample stems from a study of blood T cell repertoires in COVID-19. Study context: Donors in the United States, Italy and Spain gave samples during acute or convalescent COVID-19. The cDNA or gDNA used as material had been derived from T cells, B-cell-depleted T cells, or PBMCs.

V gene TRBV9 combines with J gene TRBJ2-7, with D perhaps TRBD2 (5 bases). This TCR derives from a young man with COVID-19, enrolled during active disease. The sample was peripheral blood. The CDR3 DNA follows: TGTGCCAGCAGCGGAGGACTGGAGAACTCCTACGAGCAGTACTTC. Its protein is CASSGGLENSYEQYF.